This entry lists 22 T cell receptor beta chains sequenced from one sample in a study of cytomegalovirus exposure and HLA in healthy donors. Primers included in the PCR were 60 Vbeta and 13 Jbeta primers. The assay was immunoSEQ multiplex PCR, and TCRdb's table has in-frame clones only and misses some. The sample yields over 150,000 clones, around 79% seen once. Sequenced material: PBMCs. Every receptor here comes from a man younger than 35 in good health and CMV-seronegative.

The chain is built from TRBV5-4 and TRBJ2-7; a possible D gene is TRBD1 (6 bases). This CDR3 has 15 amino acids. V was cut by 3 bases and J by 3 bases, with 16 bases left in between. Germline V lookup: CDR1 SGHNT, CDR2 YYREEE (reference sequence). The CDR3, as DNA: TGTGCCAGCAGCTATGAACAGGGAACAAGCTACGAGCAGTACTTC. It specifies CASSYEQGTSYEQYF. The full variable domain, rest sourced from reference TRBV5-4 and TRBJ2-7, is ETGVTQSPTHLIKTRGQQVTLRCSSQSGHNTVSWYQQALGQGPQFIFQYYREEENGRGNFPPRFSGLQFPNYSSELNVNALELDDSALYLCASSYEQGTSYEQYFGPGTRLTVT.

The chain links TRBV5-1 to TRBJ2-3, with 15 nucleotides matching TRBD2. The germline V gene has CDR1 SGHRS and CDR2 YFSETQ. This CDR3 is 18 amino acids long. V was pared by 4 bases and J by 4 bases, with 10 bases of the junction left unmatched. The CDR3 protein is CASSLGLAGGPYSDTQYF. CDR3 nucleotide sequence: TGCGCCAGCAGCCTCGGACTAGCGGGAGGGCCTTACTCAGATACGCAGTATTTT. Combining the CDR3 with reference TRBV5-1 and TRBJ2-3 gives the whole variable domain KAGVTQTPRYLIKTRGQQVTLSCSPISGHRSVSWYQQTPGQGLQFLFEYFSETQRNKGNFPGRFSGRQFSNSRSEMNVSTLELGDSALYLCASSLGLAGGPYSDTQYFGPGTRLTVL.

The chain carries TRBV7-9 and TRBJ2-2, with TRBD2 identical over 10 bases. V was clipped by 2 bases and J by 7 bases; unmatched bases: 4. The CDR3 loop spans 15 amino acids. Looked up from germline, CDR1 is SEHNR and CDR2 is FQNEAQ (reference sequence). CDR3 nucleotides: TGTGCCAGCAGCTTAATACTAGCGGGAAGCGGGGAGCTGTTTTTT. Translation gives CASSLILAGSGELFF.

The chain recombines TRBV6-4 with TRBJ2-1; 9 bases match TRBD2. Per the germline V gene, CDR1 is MRHNA and CDR2 is SNTAGT. There are 14 residues in the CDR3. J gave up 7 bases and V 3 bases, and 4 bases lay outside the gene matches. Here the CDR3 reads CASSEGLAGNEQFF. The DNA for the CDR3 is TGTGCCAGCAGTGAGGGACTAGCTGGTAATGAGCAGTTCTTC.

This chain's CDR3 is CSRDTGSGANVLTF. The DNA of the CDR3 is TGTTCCCGAGACACAGGGTCTGGGGCCAACGTCCTGACTTTC. This chain connects TRBV7-9 to TRBJ2-6, with D perhaps TRBD1 (6 bases). In germline, CDR1 is SEHNR, CDR2 FQNEAQ (reference sequence). The length of the CDR3 is 14 residues. Filled out from reference TRBV7-9 and TRBJ2-6, the complete variable domain reads DTGVSQNPRHKITKRGQNVTFRCDPISEHNRLYWYRQTLGQGPEFLTYFQNEAQLEKSRLLSDRFSAERPKGSFSTLEIQRTEQGDSAMYLCSRDTGSGANVLTFGAGSRLTVL.

This clone came up once. CDR3 amino acids: CASSYLGDTQYF. In DNA form, the CDR3 reads TGTGCCAGCAGTTATCTCGGAGATACGCAGTATTTT. The chain joins TRBV25-1 to TRBJ2-3; D remains unclear. Germline loops: CDR1 MGHDK, CDR2 SYGVNS. The length of the CDR3 is 12 residues. Between the trimmed V and J ends, which lost 5 bases and 5 bases, there was a span of 8 bases.

This chain's CDR3 is CASSAEGIGTQYF. For the CDR3, the DNA is TGTGCCAGCAGCGCAGAGGGAATAGGTACGCAGTATTTT. J is TRBJ2-3 and V is TRBV9; perhaps TRBD2 as D (5 bases). Germline CDR1 reads SGDLS; CDR2 reads YYNGEE. The CDR3 has 13 amino acids. With 3 bases removed from V and 8 bases from J, the gap between germline ends came to 13 bases.

The rearrangement links TRBV10-1 to TRBJ2-3; 8 bases align to TRBD2. The CDR3 runs 13 residues. The J segment lost 5 bases and the V segment lost 6 bases, leaving 4 bases of the junction unmatched. CDR1 WNHNN and CDR2 SYGVQD come from the germline V gene (reference sequence). In nucleotides, the CDR3 is TGCGCCAGCAGCCTGAGCGGGGGAGATACGCAGTATTTT. The encoded protein is CASSLSGGDTQYF.

The chain employs TRBV19 and TRBJ2-3, with D perhaps TRBD2 (6 bases). Germline V gene data show CDR1 as LNHDA and CDR2 as SQIVND (reference sequence). The V end lost 2 bases, the J end lost 2 bases, and 14 bases lay between the germline ends. This CDR3 has 16 residues. CDR3 amino acids: CASSITSGAATDTQYF. CDR3 in DNA: TGTGCCAGTAGTATAACCTCGGGAGCAGCCACAGATACGCAGTATTTT.

On this clone itself: This sequence may be a read error, since a much larger clone differs from it by one base. The gene calls are TRBV7-8 and TRBJ2-2; 7 positions agree with TRBD1. The CDR3 loop spans 13 amino acids. Germline V CDR1 and CDR2: SGHVS, FQNEAQ. V lost 5 bases and J lost 3; bases outside the gene matches: 0. CDR3 DNA sequence: TGTGCCAGCAGCACAGGGGACACCGGGGAGCTGTTTTTT. It specifies CASSTGDTGELFF. The entire variable domain, with the rest obtained from reference TRBV7-8 and TRBJ2-2, is as follows: GAGVSQSPRYKVAKRGQDVALRCDPISGHVSLFWYQQALGQGPEFLTYFQNEAQLDKSGLPSDRFFAERPEGSVSTLKIQRTQQEDSAVYLCASSTGDTGELFFGEGSRLTVL.

This chain joins TRBV4-3 and TRBJ2-3; 9 bases align to TRBD1. The germline V gene has CDR1 LGHNA and CDR2 YSLEER. The J segment lost 3 bases and the V segment lost 1 base, leaving 2 bases of the junction unmatched. The CDR3 sequence is 15 residues long. The CDR3 reads CASSQGTGVTDTQYF. In DNA form, the CDR3 reads TGCGCCAGCAGCCAAGGGACAGGGGTGACAGATACGCAGTATTTT.

The V and J genes are TRBV6-5 and TRBJ2-7, with 8 positions matching TRBD2. Germline CDR1 MNHEY, CDR2 SVGAGI. CDR3 size: 13 residues. V lost 2 bases to trimming and J lost 6 bases; unmatched junction nucleotides: 3. The CDR3 region is CASSYGTSLEQYF. CDR3 in DNA: TGTGCCAGCAGTTACGGGACTAGTCTCGAGCAGTACTTC.

This chain uses TRBV7-2 with TRBJ2-1; the match to TRBD2 covers 15 bases. V shed 2 bases and J 2 bases; nucleotides not matched to a gene: 7. This CDR3 spans 19 amino acids. The germline CDR1 and CDR2 sequences are SGHTA and FQGNSA. For the CDR3, the DNA is TGTGCCAGCAGCTTAAGGGGACTAGCGGGAGGCTCCGCCTACAATGAGCAGTTCTTC. It translates to CASSLRGLAGGSAYNEQFF.

This clone has only a few counts. The V and J genes are TRBV27 and TRBJ2-7, with 8 bases identical to TRBD2. This CDR3 has 18 residues. With 7 bases clipped from V and 3 bases from J, the junction kept 20 bases outside the gene matches. The germline CDR1 and CDR2 sequences are MNHEY and SMNVEV (reference sequence). CDR3 nucleotides: TGTGCCAGCACCTCAGCGGGAGTAAAACCCCCGGCCCTCTACGAGCAGTACTTC. Its protein product is CASTSAGVKPPALYEQYF.

The chain joins TRBV9 to TRBJ2-1, with 10 bases matching TRBD2. From germline, CDR1 is SGDLS and CDR2 YYNGEE. This CDR3 spans 17 amino acids. Trimming cost V 4 bases and J 7 bases; bases outside gene matches: 14. The DNA for the CDR3 is TGTGCCAGCAGCTACCGACTAGCGGGTCCCCAGTGGAATGAGCAGTTCTTC. Translation gives CASSYRLAGPQWNEQFF.

Concerning this clone: Relative to the germline gene, one junction end is altered; a read error may explain this. The V and J genes are TRBV7-9 and TRBJ2-6; the D gene is possibly TRBD2 (5 bases). CDR3 length equals 18 residues. The germline CDR1 and CDR2 sequences are SEHNR and FQNEAQ (reference sequence). The CDR3 loop is CSSSLRGLGSSGANVLTF. DNA for the CDR3: TGTTCCAGCAGCTTACGGGGTCTGGGTTCCTCTGGGGCCAACGTCCTGACTTTC. Complete variable domain (other parts from reference TRBV7-9 and TRBJ2-6): DTGVSQNPRHKITKRGQNVTFRCDPISEHNRLYWYRQTLGQGPEFLTYFQNEAQLEKSRLLSDRFSAERPKGSFSTLEIQRTEQGDSAMYLCSSSLRGLGSSGANVLTFGAGSRLTVL.

This clone was seen more than once but under ten times. The chain couples TRBV5-6 to TRBJ2-7; 11 nucleotides line up with TRBD2. CDR1 is SGHDT and CDR2 is YYEEEE in the germline V gene. Germline trimming cut 4 bases from V and 2 bases from J; bases unmatched to any gene: 2. This CDR3 has 14 residues. CDR3 region: CASSTSGSPYEQYF. CDR3 DNA: TGTGCCAGCAGCACTAGCGGGAGCCCCTACGAGCAGTACTTC.

This chain uses TRBV4-1 with TRBJ2-7; 14 nucleotides match TRBD2. CDR3 length equals 18 residues. Germline V gene data show CDR1 as MGHRA and CDR2 as YSYEKL. V lost 1 base, J lost 4 bases, and 9 bases stayed unmatched. CDR3 loop: CASSQGLAGGPMRYEQYF. DNA for the CDR3: TGCGCCAGCAGCCAAGGACTAGCGGGAGGGCCCATGAGGTACGAGCAGTACTTC.

V usage is TRBV4-1 and J usage is TRBJ1-5, with D possibly TRBD1 on 5 matching bases. From germline, CDR1 is MGHRA and CDR2 YSYEKL. The CDR3 length is 15 residues. V lost 0 bases and J lost 10, with 16 bases in between. CDR3 in amino acids: CASSQELGAWGPQHF. Written as DNA, the CDR3 is TGCGCCAGCAGCCAAGAGTTAGGAGCTTGGGGCCCCCAGCATTTT.

V is TRBV5-6 and J is TRBJ2-7, with D perhaps TRBD1 (7 bases). CDR3 size: 14 residues. Trimming cost V 3 bases and J 5 bases, with 15 bases left between them. The germline CDR1 and CDR2 sequences are SGHDT and YYEEEE. The CDR3: CASSWGDSYNEQYF. CDR3 nucleotide sequence: TGTGCCAGCAGCTGGGGGGACAGCTACAACGAGCAGTACTTC.

The chain uses TRBV10-1 and TRBJ2-5; 10 bases line up with TRBD2. Germline V gene sequence: CDR1 WNHNN, CDR2 SYGVQD (reference sequence). The J segment lost 2 bases and the V segment lost 9 bases, leaving 3 bases of the junction unmatched. The CDR3 is made up of 13 amino acids. The CDR3 coding sequence is TGCGCCAGAGGACTAGCGGAACAAGAGACCCAGTACTTC. Its protein is CARGLAEQETQYF.

This chain connects TRBV4-3 to TRBJ2-1, with TRBD2 matching over 10 bases. Unmatched junction bases numbered 12, after V lost 0 bases and J lost 10 bases. This CDR3 is 17 amino acids long. Germline CDR1 is LGHNA and CDR2 is YSLEER. In DNA, the CDR3 is TGCGCCAGCAGCCAAGATCGGTCAGCGGGAGGGCCATGGGAGCAGTTCTTC. Protein product: CASSQDRSAGGPWEQFF.